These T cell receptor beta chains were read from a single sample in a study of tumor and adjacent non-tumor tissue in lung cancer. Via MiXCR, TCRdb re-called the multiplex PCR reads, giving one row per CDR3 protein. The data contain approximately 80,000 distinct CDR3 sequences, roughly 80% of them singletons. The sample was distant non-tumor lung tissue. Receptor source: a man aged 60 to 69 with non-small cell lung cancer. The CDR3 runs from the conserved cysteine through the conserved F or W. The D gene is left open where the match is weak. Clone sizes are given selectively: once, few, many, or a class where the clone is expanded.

CDR3 protein: CASSLEGASWYF
CDR3 DNA: TGTGCCAGCAGTTTAGAGGGGGCCAGTTGGTATTTT
J gene: TRBJ2-3
D gene: TRBD1
V gene: TRBV11-3
clone size: NA

CDR3 protein: CPRITTGTVNSPLHF
CDR3 DNA: TGTCCCAGGATCACAACCGGGACAGTTAATTCACCCCTCCACTTT
J gene: TRBJ1-6
D gene: TRBD1
V gene: TRBV6-5
clone size: NA

CDR3 protein: CTSSQGWGHNYGYTF
CDR3 DNA: TGCACCAGCAGCCAAGGCTGGGGACATAACTATGGCTACACCTTC
J gene: TRBJ1-2
D gene: NA
V gene: TRBV4-1
clone size: few

CDR3 protein: CSVRTGGPGF
CDR3 DNA: TGCAGTGTTCGAACGGGAGGGCCGGGTTTT
J gene: TRBJ2-3
D gene: TRBD2
V gene: TRBV20-1
clone size: NA

CDR3 protein: CASRTGDERTDTQYF
CDR3 DNA: TGTGCCAGCAGGACGGGTGACGAGAGGACAGATACGCAGTATTTT
J gene: TRBJ2-3
D gene: NA
V gene: TRBV6-1
clone size: NA

CDR3 protein: CANSESYSGGVYNEQFF
CDR3 DNA: TGTGCCAACAGCGAATCTTATAGCGGGGGGGTCTACAATGAGCAGTTCTTC
J gene: TRBJ2-1
D gene: TRBD2
V gene: TRBV11-1
clone size: NA

CDR3 protein: CANSQDRADTTDTQYF
CDR3 DNA: TGCGCCAACAGCCAAGATAGAGCGGACACTACAGATACGCAGTATTTT
J gene: TRBJ2-3
D gene: NA
V gene: TRBV4-3
clone size: NA

CDR3 protein: CASSPFDRGNETQYF
CDR3 DNA: TGTGCCAGCAGCCCCTTCGACAGAGGGAATGAGACCCAATACTTC
J gene: TRBJ2-5
D gene: NA
V gene: TRBV11-1
clone size: once

CDR3 protein: CMYLQNTEAFF
CDR3 DNA: TGCATGTACCTTCAGAACACTGAAGCTTTCTTT
J gene: TRBJ1-1
D gene: NA
V gene: TRBV29-1
clone size: medium-sized

CDR3 protein: CARSPPGTGGYTF
CDR3 DNA: TGCGCCAGGAGCCCCCCAGGGACTGGTGGCTACACCTTC
J gene: TRBJ1-2
D gene: NA
V gene: TRBV11-3
clone size: NA

CDR3 protein: CASSYLQGSNLPQYF
CDR3 DNA: TGTGCCAGCAGTTACCTACAGGGAAGCAATCTGCCCCAATATTTT
J gene: TRBJ1-5
D gene: NA
V gene: TRBV6-5
clone size: NA

CDR3 protein: CASSYTWTAGALYF
CDR3 DNA: TGTGCCAGCAGTTATACCTGGACCGCGGGGGCCCTGTACTTC
J gene: TRBJ2-5
D gene: NA
V gene: TRBV6-5
clone size: NA

CDR3 protein: CASSSRGARGYRAGELLF
CDR3 DNA: TGCGCCAGCAGCTCCCGGGGAGCGAGAGGATACAGAGCCGGGGAGCTGCTTTTT
J gene: TRBJ2-2
D gene: NA
V gene: TRBV11-3
clone size: NA

CDR3 protein: CVSSPRSNQSQHF
CDR3 DNA: TGTGTCAGCAGTCCGAGGAGCAATCAGTCCCAGCATTTT
J gene: TRBJ1-5
D gene: NA
V gene: TRBV6-2/TRBV6-3
clone size: NA

CDR3 protein: CPSSYSSRRDEQYF
CDR3 DNA: TGTCCCAGCAGTTACTCTAGCAGGAGGGACGAGCAGTACTTC
J gene: TRBJ2-7
D gene: NA
V gene: TRBV6-2/TRBV6-3
clone size: NA

CDR3 protein: CASSTRQGDQRQHF
CDR3 DNA: TGTGCCAGCAGCACCCGACAGGGAGATCAGCGCCAGCATTTT
J gene: TRBJ1-5
D gene: TRBD1
V gene: TRBV7-2
clone size: NA

CDR3 protein: CSASALTYKQYF
CDR3 DNA: TGCAGTGCTAGTGCTCTCACCTACAAGCAGTACTTC
J gene: TRBJ2-7
D gene: NA
V gene: TRBV20-1
clone size: NA

CDR3 protein: CASSLLGSYTEAFF
CDR3 DNA: TGTGCCAGCAGTTTACTGGGTAGTTACACTGAAGCTTTCTTT
J gene: TRBJ1-1
D gene: NA
V gene: TRBV28
clone size: NA

CDR3 protein: CASSRPGAGSTEAFF
CDR3 DNA: TGTGCCAGCAGCAGACCGGGGGCGGGGAGCACTGAAGCTTTCTTT
J gene: TRBJ1-1
D gene: NA
V gene: TRBV5-4
clone size: NA

CDR3 protein: CASSLALRHQQGAYSPLYF
CDR3 DNA: TGTGCCAGCAGCTTAGCCCTTCGCCATCAACAGGGGGCGTATTCACCCCTCTACTTT
J gene: TRBJ1-6
D gene: TRBD1
V gene: TRBV7-9
clone size: NA

CDR3 protein: CASGTTGGSDTQYF
CDR3 DNA: TGTGCCAGCGGCACCACAGGGGGATCAGATACGCAGTATTTT
J gene: TRBJ2-3
D gene: TRBD1
V gene: TRBV11-3
clone size: NA

CDR3 protein: CASRSPSGGVNEQFF
CDR3 DNA: TGTGCCAGCAGATCCCCTAGCGGGGGGGTGAATGAGCAGTTCTTC
J gene: TRBJ2-1
D gene: TRBD2
V gene: TRBV11-1
clone size: NA

CDR3 protein: CSSQGQGRNYGYTF
CDR3 DNA: TGCAGTTCCCAGGGACAGGGAAGAAATTATGGCTACACCTTC
J gene: TRBJ1-2
D gene: TRBD1
V gene: TRBV20-1
clone size: NA

CDR3 protein: CASNPGGDIQYF
CDR3 DNA: TGTGCCAGCAATCCGGGGGGAGACATTCAGTACTTC
J gene: TRBJ2-4
D gene: TRBD2
V gene: TRBV12-3/TRBV12-4
clone size: NA

CDR3 protein: CASSDGYPFLHF
CDR3 DNA: TGTGCTAGCAGCGACGGTTATCCATTCCTCCACTTT
J gene: TRBJ1-6
D gene: NA
V gene: TRBV11-3
clone size: NA

CDR3 protein: CASNISTTGGMKTEAFF
CDR3 DNA: TGTGCCAGCAACATATCTACGACAGGGGGTATGAAAACTGAAGCTTTCTTT
J gene: TRBJ1-1
D gene: TRBD1
V gene: TRBV12-3/TRBV12-4
clone size: NA

CDR3 protein: CASSHVGQLVNTEDFF
CDR3 DNA: TGTGCTAGCAGCCATGTCGGACAGCTTGTGAACACTGAAGATTTCTTT
J gene: TRBJ1-1
D gene: NA
V gene: TRBV4-2
clone size: NA

CDR3 protein: CASSSEGQGVYEQYF
CDR3 DNA: TGTGCCAGCAGCTCCGAGGGACAGGGGGTCTACGAGCAGTACTTC
J gene: TRBJ2-7
D gene: TRBD1
V gene: TRBV7-9
clone size: few

CDR3 protein: CTSSFGTSAYTDTQYF
CDR3 DNA: TGTACCAGCAGCTTCGGGACTAGCGCCTACACCGATACGCAGTATTTT
J gene: TRBJ2-3
D gene: TRBD2
V gene: TRBV7-8
clone size: NA

CDR3 protein: CTSSLVGTSGRVKQIF
CDR3 DNA: TGTACCAGCAGCTTAGTTGGGACTAGCGGGAGGGTGAAGCAGATCTTC
J gene: TRBJ2-1
D gene: TRBD2
V gene: TRBV11-3
clone size: NA

CDR3 protein: CSVRGPGAKETQYF
CDR3 DNA: TGCAGCGTTCGGGGCCCAGGGGCAAAAGAGACCCAGTACTTC
J gene: TRBJ2-5
D gene: NA
V gene: TRBV29-1
clone size: NA

CDR3 protein: CASSLTGAKNIQYF
CDR3 DNA: TGTGCCAGCAGCTTGACAGGGGCCAAAAACATTCAGTACTTC
J gene: TRBJ2-4
D gene: NA
V gene: TRBV5-4
clone size: many

CDR3 protein: CASRQGPRTGELFF
CDR3 DNA: TGTGCCAGCAGACAGGGGCCAAGAACCGGGGAGTTGTTTTTT
J gene: TRBJ2-2
D gene: TRBD1
V gene: TRBV12-3/TRBV12-4
clone size: NA

CDR3 protein: CVSIQGRSRANVLIF
CDR3 DNA: TGTGTCAGCATCCAGGGACGATCTAGGGCCAACGTCCTGATTTTC
J gene: TRBJ2-6
D gene: NA
V gene: TRBV12-3/TRBV12-4
clone size: NA

CDR3 protein: CASILGRELNEQFF
CDR3 DNA: TGTGCCAGTATCTTGGGTCGGGAGCTGAATGAGCAGTTCTTC
J gene: TRBJ2-1
D gene: NA
V gene: TRBV11-2
clone size: NA

CDR3 protein: CASSQAETSRFF
CDR3 DNA: TGTGCCAGCAGTCAAGCCGAGACTTCTCGGTTCTTC
J gene: TRBJ2-1
D gene: NA
V gene: TRBV4-2
clone size: NA

CDR3 protein: CASSPGTGEGAFF
CDR3 DNA: TGTGCCAGCAGTCCCGGGACAGGGGAAGGAGCTTTCTTT
J gene: TRBJ1-1
D gene: TRBD1
V gene: TRBV6-6
clone size: many

CDR3 protein: CASSYSLGVTNAFF
CDR3 DNA: TGTGCCAGCAGTTACTCGCTAGGGGTCACTAATGCTTTCTTT
J gene: TRBJ1-1
D gene: NA
V gene: TRBV6-5
clone size: NA

CDR3 protein: CASQQGSTRELFF
CDR3 DNA: TGTGCCAGTCAACAGGGATCCACCCGGGAGCTGTTTTTT
J gene: TRBJ2-2
D gene: NA
V gene: TRBV24-1
clone size: once

CDR3 protein: CASSSGGGVAKNIQFF
CDR3 DNA: TGTGCCAGCAGCTCAGGGGGCGGCGTAGCCAAAAACATTCAGTTCTTC
J gene: TRBJ2-1
D gene: TRBD1
V gene: TRBV28
clone size: NA

CDR3 protein: CSSSLVGRGTEAFF
CDR3 DNA: TGTTCCAGCAGTTTAGTCGGGAGAGGTACTGAAGCTTTCTTT
J gene: TRBJ1-1
D gene: NA
V gene: TRBV11-2
clone size: few

CDR3 protein: CASSSESRTSGTGNEQFF
CDR3 DNA: TGTGCCAGCAGCTCAGAATCGAGGACTAGCGGGACTGGTAACGAGCAGTTCTTC
J gene: TRBJ2-1
D gene: TRBD2
V gene: TRBV11-1
clone size: NA

CDR3 protein: CASSCSRAGEAFF
CDR3 DNA: TGTGCCAGTAGTTGCTCGAGAGCAGGGGAAGCTTTCTTT
J gene: TRBJ1-1
D gene: NA
V gene: TRBV6-2/TRBV6-3
clone size: NA

CDR3 protein: CSARDGRRGASYKQYF
CDR3 DNA: TGCAGTGCTAGAGATGGTCGACGGGGTGCCTCCTACAAGCAGTACTTC
J gene: TRBJ2-7
D gene: NA
V gene: TRBV20-1
clone size: NA

CDR3 protein: CAGSSAPIHGYTF
CDR3 DNA: TGTGCCGGCAGTTCCGCCCCCATACACGGCTACACCTTC
J gene: TRBJ1-2
D gene: NA
V gene: TRBV6-5
clone size: NA

CDR3 protein: CIPIHQETQYF
CDR3 DNA: TGCATTCCTATCCACCAAGAGACCCAGTACTTC
J gene: TRBJ2-5
D gene: NA
V gene: TRBV20-1
clone size: NA

CDR3 protein: CASQRPSAQTNEQFF
CDR3 DNA: TGTGCCAGCCAAAGGCCTAGCGCCCAGACGAATGAGCAATTCTTC
J gene: TRBJ2-1
D gene: NA
V gene: TRBV6-2/TRBV6-3
clone size: NA

CDR3 protein: CSTRDRADEQYF
CDR3 DNA: TGCAGTACTAGAGACAGGGCGGACGAGCAGTACTTC
J gene: TRBJ2-7
D gene: TRBD1
V gene: TRBV20-1
clone size: NA

CDR3 protein: CTTRDPNKAEAFF
CDR3 DNA: TGTACCACCAGAGATCCGAATAAGGCTGAAGCTTTCTTT
J gene: TRBJ1-1
D gene: NA
V gene: TRBV24-1
clone size: NA

CDR3 protein: CANSFGTGPYEQYF
CDR3 DNA: TGTGCCAACAGCTTCGGTACAGGGCCCTACGAACAGTACTTC
J gene: TRBJ2-7
D gene: NA
V gene: TRBV11-2
clone size: NA

CDR3 protein: CGSEDRGDTEAFF
CDR3 DNA: TGTGGCAGTGAGGACAGGGGGGACACTGAAGCTTTCTTT
J gene: TRBJ1-1
D gene: TRBD1
V gene: TRBV6-1
clone size: NA

CDR3 protein: CSSSQDRSSGTQYF
CDR3 DNA: TGTTCCAGCAGTCAGGACAGAAGCTCGGGTACGCAGTATTTC
J gene: TRBJ2-3
D gene: NA
V gene: TRBV11-3
clone size: NA

CDR3 protein: CASSLGGIMYVYTF
CDR3 DNA: TGTGCCAGCAGCTTGGGCGGGATCATGTACGTCTACACCTTC
J gene: TRBJ1-2
D gene: NA
V gene: TRBV5-8
clone size: NA

CDR3 protein: CSVDMDRGHGYTF
CDR3 DNA: TGCAGCGTTGATATGGACAGGGGGCATGGTTACACCTTC
J gene: TRBJ1-2
D gene: TRBD1
V gene: TRBV29-1
clone size: NA

CDR3 protein: CSASDQQGGGQPQHF
CDR3 DNA: TGCAGTGCTAGTGATCAACAGGGGGGTGGGCAGCCCCAGCATTTT
J gene: TRBJ1-5
D gene: TRBD1
V gene: TRBV20-1
clone size: NA

CDR3 protein: CTSSSYRLNTEAFF
CDR3 DNA: TGTACCAGCAGTTCATACAGGTTGAACACTGAAGCTTTCTTT
J gene: TRBJ1-1
D gene: NA
V gene: TRBV11-3
clone size: few